This T cell receptor (beta chain) was found in a study of patients and donors after allogeneic stem cell transplantation (dated by TCRdb to about 2020). For CDR1 and CDR2, the germline V gene lists MNHNS and SASEGT. Trimming leaves V shorter by 3 bases and J shorter by 6 bases, with the junction holding 6 bases beyond the gene matches. Measured from the cysteine to the phenylalanine, the CDR3 is 15 residues long. Only CDR3 DNA is held: 45 bases, read in frame from base 1. The library was built by means of RT-PCR. TCRdb lists the instrument as NextSeq 550. The public reads were reanalyzed by TCRdb: fastp trimming at Q25, MiXCR alignment, in-frame beta chains only. Identical CDR3 protein sequences are pooled into one entry, listed with their most common genes and DNA. The sample table records around 8,800 distinct CDR3 sequences; about 4% of these occur just once. The ten biggest clones cover approximately 20% of the sample.

This clonotype was observed at least ten times. Its antigen is unknown. Qualities for individual bases were not recorded, and no much larger clone is one base off. In this chain, TRBV6-1 is recombined with TRBJ2-1, with 9 middle bases fitting TRBD2. Sample: blood, either unsorted or a sorted T cell fraction (not recorded which). The origin of this receptor is a human donor who was either an allogeneic HSCT recipient or a stem cell or donor lymphocyte infusion donor (not recorded which). It is not recorded whose cells these are; they may come from a transplant donor. The CDR3 in this case is CASSDGAGGPNEQFF. The DNA sequence is TGTGCCAGCAGTGACGGGGCGGGAGGGCCCAATGAGCAGTTCTTC.